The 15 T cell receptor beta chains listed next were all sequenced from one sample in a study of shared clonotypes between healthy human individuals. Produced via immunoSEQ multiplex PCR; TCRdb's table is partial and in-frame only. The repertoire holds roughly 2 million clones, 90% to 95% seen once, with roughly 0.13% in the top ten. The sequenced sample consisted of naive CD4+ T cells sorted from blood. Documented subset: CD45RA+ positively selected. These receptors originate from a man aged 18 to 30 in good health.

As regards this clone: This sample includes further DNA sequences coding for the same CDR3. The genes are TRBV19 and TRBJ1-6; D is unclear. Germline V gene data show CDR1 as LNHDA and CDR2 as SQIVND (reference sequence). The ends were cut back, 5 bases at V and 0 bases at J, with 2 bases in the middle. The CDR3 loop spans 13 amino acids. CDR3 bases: TGTGCCAGTAGTGACTCCTATAATTCACCCCTCCACTTT. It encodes CASSDSYNSPLHF.

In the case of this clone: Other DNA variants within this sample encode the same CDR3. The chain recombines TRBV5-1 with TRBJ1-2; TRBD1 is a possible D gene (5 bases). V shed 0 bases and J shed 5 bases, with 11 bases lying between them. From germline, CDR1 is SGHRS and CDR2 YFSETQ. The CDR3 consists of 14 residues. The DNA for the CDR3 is TGCGCCAGCAGCTTGGAAGGTTCAGGGTATGGCTACACCTTC. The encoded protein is CASSLEGSGYGYTF.

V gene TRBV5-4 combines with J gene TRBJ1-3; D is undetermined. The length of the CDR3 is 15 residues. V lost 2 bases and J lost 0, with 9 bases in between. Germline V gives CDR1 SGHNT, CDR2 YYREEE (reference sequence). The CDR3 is CASSFYVDSGNTIYF. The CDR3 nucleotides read TGTGCCAGCAGCTTTTACGTAGACTCTGGAAACACCATATATTTT.

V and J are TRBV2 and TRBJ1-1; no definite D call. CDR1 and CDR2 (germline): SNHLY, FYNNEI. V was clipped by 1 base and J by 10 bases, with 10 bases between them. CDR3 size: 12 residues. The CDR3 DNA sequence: TGTGCCAGCAGTGAAGAAACAGCCGCAGCTTTCTTT. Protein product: CASSEETAAAFF.

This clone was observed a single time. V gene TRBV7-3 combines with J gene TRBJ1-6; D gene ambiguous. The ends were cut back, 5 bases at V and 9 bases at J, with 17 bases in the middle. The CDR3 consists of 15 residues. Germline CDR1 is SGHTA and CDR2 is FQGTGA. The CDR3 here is CASSPDGEIGSPLHF. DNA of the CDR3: TGTGCCAGCAGCCCTGACGGGGAGATAGGTTCACCCCTCCACTTT.

CDR3 region: CASSEGPEQFF. The CDR3 nucleotides read TGTGCCAGCAGTGAAGGCCCCGAGCAGTTCTTC. V is TRBV6-1 and J is TRBJ2-1; D not resolved. This CDR3 has 11 amino acids. Germline-derived CDR1 and CDR2 are MNHNS and SASEGT. V shed 1 base and J shed 10 bases, with 5 bases lying between them.

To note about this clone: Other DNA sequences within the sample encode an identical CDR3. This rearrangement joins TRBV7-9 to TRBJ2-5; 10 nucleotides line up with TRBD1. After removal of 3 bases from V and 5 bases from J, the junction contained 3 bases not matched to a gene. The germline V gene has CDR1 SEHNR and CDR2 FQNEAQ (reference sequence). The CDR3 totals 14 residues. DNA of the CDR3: TGTGCCAGCAGCTTTCGGACAGGGGGGGAGACCCAGTACTTC. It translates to CASSFRTGGETQYF.

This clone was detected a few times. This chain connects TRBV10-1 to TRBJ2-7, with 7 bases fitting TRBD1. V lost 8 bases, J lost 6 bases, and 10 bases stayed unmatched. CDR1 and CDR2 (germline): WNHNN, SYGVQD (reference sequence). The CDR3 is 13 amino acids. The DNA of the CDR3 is TGCGCCAGCTCCCGAAGACAGGGCGGCGAGCAGTACTTC. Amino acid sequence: CASSRRQGGEQYF.

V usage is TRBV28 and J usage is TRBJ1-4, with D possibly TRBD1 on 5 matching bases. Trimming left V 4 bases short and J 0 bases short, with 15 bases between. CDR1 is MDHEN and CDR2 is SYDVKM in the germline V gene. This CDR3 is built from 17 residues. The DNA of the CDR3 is TGTGCCAGCAGTTCCCTAGGGACCCGAGCAACTAATGAAAAACTGTTTTTT. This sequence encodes CASSSLGTRATNEKLFF.

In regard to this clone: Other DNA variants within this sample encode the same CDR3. The DNA for the CDR3 is TGTGCCAGCAGCCCATATAAGGGCCAGCCCCAGCATTTT. Translation gives CASSPYKGQPQHF. This chain connects TRBV7-2 to TRBJ1-5; D gene ambiguous. CDR1 and CDR2 from the germline V gene are SGHTA and FQGNSA. This CDR3 comprises 13 residues. V lost 5 bases to trimming and J lost 7 bases, with 12 bases between them.

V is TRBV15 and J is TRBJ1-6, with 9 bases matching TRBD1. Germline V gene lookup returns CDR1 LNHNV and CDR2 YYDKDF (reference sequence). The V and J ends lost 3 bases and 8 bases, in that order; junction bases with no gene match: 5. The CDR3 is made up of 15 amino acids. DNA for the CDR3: TGTGCCACCAGCAGGGACAGGGGTTGGGATTCACCCCTCCACTTT. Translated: CATSRDRGWDSPLHF.

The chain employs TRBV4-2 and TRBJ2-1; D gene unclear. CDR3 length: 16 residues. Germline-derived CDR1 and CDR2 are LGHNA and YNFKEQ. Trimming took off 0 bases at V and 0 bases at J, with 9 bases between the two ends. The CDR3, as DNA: TGTGCCAGCAGCCAAGATATCAGCAACTCCTACAATGAGCAGTTCTTC. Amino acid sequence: CASSQDISNSYNEQFF.

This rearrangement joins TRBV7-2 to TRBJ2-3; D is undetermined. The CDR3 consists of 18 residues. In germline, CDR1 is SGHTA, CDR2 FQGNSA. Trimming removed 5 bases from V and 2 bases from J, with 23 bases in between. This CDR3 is CASSLNQLGSLLTDTQYF. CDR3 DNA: TGTGCCAGCAGCCTTAACCAGCTCGGCTCCTTACTCACAGATACGCAGTATTTT.

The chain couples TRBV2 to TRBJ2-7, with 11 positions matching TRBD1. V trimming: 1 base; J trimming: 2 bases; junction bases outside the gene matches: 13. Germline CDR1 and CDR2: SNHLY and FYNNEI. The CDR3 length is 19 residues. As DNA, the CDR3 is TGTGCCAGCAGTGAAGGGGTTTTACCGGGACAGGGGGTCCCCTACGAGCAGTACTTC. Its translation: CASSEGVLPGQGVPYEQYF.

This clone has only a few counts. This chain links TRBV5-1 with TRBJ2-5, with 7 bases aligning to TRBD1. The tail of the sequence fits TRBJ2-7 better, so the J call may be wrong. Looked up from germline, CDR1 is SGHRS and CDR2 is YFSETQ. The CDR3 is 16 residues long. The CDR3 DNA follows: TGCGCCAGCAGCGAGGACAGGATCCGGTCTCACTACGAGCAGTACTTC. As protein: CASSEDRIRSHYEQYF.